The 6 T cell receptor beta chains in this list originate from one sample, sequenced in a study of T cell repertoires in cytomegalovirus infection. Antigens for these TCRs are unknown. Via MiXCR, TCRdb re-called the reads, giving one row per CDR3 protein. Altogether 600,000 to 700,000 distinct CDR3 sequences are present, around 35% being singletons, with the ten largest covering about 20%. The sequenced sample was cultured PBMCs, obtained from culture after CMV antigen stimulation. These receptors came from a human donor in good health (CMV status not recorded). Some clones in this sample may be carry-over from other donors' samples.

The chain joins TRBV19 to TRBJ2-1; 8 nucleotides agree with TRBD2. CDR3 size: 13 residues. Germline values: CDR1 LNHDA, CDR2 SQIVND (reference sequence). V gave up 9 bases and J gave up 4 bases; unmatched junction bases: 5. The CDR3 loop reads CASGGVGYNEQFF. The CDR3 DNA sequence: TGTGCCAGCGGGGGGGTAGGGTACAATGAGCAGTTCTTC.

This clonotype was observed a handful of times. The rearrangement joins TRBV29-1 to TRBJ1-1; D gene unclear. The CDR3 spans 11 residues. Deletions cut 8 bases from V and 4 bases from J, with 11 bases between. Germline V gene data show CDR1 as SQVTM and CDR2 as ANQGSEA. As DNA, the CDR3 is TGCAGCACCGGATTGGGCACTGAAGCTTTCTTT. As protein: CSTGLGTEAFF.

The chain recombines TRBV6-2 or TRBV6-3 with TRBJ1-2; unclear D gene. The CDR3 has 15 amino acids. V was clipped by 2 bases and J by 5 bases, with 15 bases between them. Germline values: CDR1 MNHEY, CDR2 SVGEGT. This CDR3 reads CASSYIGGIEYGYTF. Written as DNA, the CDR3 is TGTGCCAGCAGTTACATTGGCGGTATTGAGTATGGCTACACCTTC.

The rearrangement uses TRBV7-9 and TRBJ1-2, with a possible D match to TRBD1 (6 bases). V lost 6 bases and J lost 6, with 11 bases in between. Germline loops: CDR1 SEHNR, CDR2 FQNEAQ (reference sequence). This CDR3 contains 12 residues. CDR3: CASSMDSHGYTF. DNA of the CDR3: TGTGCCAGCAGTATGGACAGCCATGGCTACACCTTC.

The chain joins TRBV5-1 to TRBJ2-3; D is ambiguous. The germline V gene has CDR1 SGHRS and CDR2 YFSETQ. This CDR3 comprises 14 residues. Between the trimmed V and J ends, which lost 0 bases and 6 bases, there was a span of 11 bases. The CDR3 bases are TGCGCCAGCAGCTTGGCACAAAGATCCGATACGCAGTATTTT. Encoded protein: CASSLAQRSDTQYF.

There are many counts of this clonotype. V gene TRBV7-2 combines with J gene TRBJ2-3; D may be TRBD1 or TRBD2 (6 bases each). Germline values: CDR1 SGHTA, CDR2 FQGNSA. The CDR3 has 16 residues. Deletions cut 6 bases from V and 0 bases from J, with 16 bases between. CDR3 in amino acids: CASSARGPPSTDTQYF. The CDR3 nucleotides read TGTGCCAGCAGTGCTCGGGGGCCCCCTAGCACAGATACGCAGTATTTT.